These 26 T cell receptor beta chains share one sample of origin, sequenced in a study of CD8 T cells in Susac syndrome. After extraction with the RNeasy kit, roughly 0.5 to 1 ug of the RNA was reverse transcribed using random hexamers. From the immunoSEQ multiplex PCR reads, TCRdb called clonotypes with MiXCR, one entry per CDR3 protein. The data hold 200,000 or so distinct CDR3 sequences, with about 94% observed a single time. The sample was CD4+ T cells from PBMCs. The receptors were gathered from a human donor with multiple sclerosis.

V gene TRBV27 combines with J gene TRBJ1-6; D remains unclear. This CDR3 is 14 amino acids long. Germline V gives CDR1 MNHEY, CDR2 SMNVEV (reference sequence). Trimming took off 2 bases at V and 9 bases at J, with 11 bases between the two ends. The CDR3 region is CASSLKGSSSPLHF. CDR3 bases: TGTGCCAGCAGTTTAAAAGGATCCAGTTCACCCCTCCACTTT.

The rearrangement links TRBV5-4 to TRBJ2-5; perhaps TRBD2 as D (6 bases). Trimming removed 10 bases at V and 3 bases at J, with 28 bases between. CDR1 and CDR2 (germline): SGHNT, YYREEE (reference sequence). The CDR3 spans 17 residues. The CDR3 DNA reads TGTGCCCCCAAAAAGGGGAGTTCAGGACTACCCAAAGAGACCCAGTACTTC. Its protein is CAPKKGSSGLPKETQYF.

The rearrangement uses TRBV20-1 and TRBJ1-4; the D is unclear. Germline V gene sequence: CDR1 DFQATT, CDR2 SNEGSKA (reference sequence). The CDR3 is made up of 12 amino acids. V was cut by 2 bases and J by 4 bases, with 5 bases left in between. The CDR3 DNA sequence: TGCAGTGCTAGAATGGTTAATGAAAAACTGTTTTTT. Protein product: CSARMVNEKLFF.

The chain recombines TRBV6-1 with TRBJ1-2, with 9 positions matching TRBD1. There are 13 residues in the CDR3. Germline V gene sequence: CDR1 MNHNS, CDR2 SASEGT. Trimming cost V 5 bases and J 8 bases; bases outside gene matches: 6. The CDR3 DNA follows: TGTGCCAGCAGTCCAAGGGACAGGGCAGGCTACACCTTC. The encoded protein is CASSPRDRAGYTF.

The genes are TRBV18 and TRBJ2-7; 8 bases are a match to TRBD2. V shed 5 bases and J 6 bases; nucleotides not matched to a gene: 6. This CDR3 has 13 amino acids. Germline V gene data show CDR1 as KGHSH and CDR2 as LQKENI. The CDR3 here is CASSSLAGGEQYF. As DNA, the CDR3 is TGTGCCAGCTCATCCTTGGCGGGGGGCGAGCAGTACTTC. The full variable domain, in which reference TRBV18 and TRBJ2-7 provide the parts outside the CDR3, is NAGVMQNPRHLVRRRGQEARLRCSPMKGHSHVYWYRQLPEEGLKFMVYLQKENIIDESGMPKERFSAEFPKEGPSILRIQQVVRGDSAAYFCASSSLAGGEQYFGPGTRLTVT.

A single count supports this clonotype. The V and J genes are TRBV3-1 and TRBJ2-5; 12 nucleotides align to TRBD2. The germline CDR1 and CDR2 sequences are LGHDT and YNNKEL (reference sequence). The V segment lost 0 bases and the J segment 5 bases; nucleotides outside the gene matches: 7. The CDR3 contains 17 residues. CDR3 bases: TGTGCCAGCAGCCAAGAGGCTAGCGGGGGGGCCTGGGAGACCCAGTACTTC. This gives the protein CASSQEASGGAWETQYF.

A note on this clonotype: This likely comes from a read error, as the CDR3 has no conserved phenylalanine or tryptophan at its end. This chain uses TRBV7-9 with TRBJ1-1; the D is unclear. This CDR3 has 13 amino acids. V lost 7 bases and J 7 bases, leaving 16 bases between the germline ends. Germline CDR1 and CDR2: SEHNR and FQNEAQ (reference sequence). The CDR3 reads CASTRGADFEAFS. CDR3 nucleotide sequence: TGTGCCAGCACCCGAGGTGCGGACTTTGAAGCTTTCTCT.

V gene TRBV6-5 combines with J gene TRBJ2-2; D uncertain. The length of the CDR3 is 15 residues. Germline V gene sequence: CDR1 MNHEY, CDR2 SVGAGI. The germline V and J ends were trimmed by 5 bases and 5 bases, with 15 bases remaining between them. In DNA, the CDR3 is TGTGCCAGCAGTAGTTACGGTGTGGGAACCGGGGAGCTGTTTTTT. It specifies CASSSYGVGTGELFF.

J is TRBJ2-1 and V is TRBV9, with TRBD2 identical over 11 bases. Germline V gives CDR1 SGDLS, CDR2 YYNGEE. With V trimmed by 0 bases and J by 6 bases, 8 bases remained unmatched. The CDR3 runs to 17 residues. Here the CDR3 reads CASSVEILAGGGNEQFF. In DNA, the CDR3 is TGTGCCAGCAGCGTAGAGATCCTAGCGGGGGGCGGCAATGAGCAGTTCTTC.

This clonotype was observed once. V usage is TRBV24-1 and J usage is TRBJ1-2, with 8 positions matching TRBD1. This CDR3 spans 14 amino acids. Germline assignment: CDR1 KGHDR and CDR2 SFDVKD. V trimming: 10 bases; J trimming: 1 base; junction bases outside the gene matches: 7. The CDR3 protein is CATSGQAINYGYTF. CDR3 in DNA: TGTGCCACATCGGGACAGGCAATTAACTATGGCTACACCTTC.

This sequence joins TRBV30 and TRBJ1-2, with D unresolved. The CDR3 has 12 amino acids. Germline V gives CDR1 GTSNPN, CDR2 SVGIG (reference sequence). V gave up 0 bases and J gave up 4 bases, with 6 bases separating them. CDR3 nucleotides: TGTGCCTGGAGTGTGGGAGCCTATGGCTACACCTTC. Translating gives CAWSVGAYGYTF.

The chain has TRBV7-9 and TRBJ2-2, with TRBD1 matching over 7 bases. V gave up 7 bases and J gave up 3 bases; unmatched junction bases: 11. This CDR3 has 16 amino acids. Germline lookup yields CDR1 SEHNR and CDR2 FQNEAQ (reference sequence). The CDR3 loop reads CASTSSSGGHTGELFF. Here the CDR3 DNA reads TGTGCCAGCACCTCATCCTCAGGGGGACACACCGGGGAGCTGTTTTTT.

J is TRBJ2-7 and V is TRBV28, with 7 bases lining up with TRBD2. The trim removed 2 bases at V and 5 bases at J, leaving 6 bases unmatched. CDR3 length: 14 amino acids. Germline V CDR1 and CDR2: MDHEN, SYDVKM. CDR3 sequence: CASSLLGGFNEQYF. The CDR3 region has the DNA TGTGCCAGCAGTTTACTCGGGGGGTTTAACGAGCAGTACTTC.

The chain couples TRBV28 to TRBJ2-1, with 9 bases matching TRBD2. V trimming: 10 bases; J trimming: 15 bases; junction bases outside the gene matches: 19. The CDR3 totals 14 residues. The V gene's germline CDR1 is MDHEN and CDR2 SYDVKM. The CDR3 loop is CANKLLAGNQGMFF. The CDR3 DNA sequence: TGTGCCAACAAGTTACTAGCGGGCAACCAGGGGATGTTCTTC.

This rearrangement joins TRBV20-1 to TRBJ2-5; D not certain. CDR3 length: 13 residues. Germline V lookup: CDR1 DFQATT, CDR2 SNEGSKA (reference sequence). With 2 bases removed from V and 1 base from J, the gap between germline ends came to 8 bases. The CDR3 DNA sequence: TGCAGTGCTAGACAGGCAATCCAAGAGACCCAGTACTTC. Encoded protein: CSARQAIQETQYF.

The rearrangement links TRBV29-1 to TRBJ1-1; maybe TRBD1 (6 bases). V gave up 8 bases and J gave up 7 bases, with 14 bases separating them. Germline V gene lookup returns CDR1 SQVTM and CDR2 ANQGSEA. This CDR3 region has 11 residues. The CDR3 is CSFSRGLEAFF. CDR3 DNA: TGCAGCTTCTCCCGGGGGCTTGAAGCTTTCTTT.

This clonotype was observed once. CDR3 DNA sequence: TGCAGCGTTGCGGGTTCTAACTATGGCTACACCTTC. Residues: CSVAGSNYGYTF. The rearrangement joins TRBV29-1 to TRBJ1-2; D is ambiguous. CDR3 length: 12 amino acids. Per germline, CDR1 SQVTM and CDR2 ANQGSEA. The germline V and J ends were trimmed by 4 bases and 0 bases, with 6 bases remaining between them.

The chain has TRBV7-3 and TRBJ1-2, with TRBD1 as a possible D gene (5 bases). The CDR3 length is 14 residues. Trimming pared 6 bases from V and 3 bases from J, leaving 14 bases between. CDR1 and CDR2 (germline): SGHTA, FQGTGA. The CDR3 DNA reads TGTGCCAGCAGAACTCGGGACCGTGACTATGGCTACACCTTC. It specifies CASRTRDRDYGYTF. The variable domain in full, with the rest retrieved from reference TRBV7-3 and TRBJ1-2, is GAGVSQTPSNKVTEKGKYVELRCDPISGHTALYWYRQSLGQGPEFLIYFQGTGAADDSGLPNDRFFAVRPEGSVSTLKIQRTERGDSAVYLCASRTRDRDYGYTFGSGTRLTVV.

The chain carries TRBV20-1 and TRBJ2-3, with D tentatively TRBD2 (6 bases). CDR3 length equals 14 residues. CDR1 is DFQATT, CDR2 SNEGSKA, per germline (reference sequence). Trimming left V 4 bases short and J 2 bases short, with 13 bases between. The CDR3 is CSAIRLDFTDTQYF. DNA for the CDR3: TGCAGTGCTATTAGACTAGACTTCACAGATACGCAGTATTTT.

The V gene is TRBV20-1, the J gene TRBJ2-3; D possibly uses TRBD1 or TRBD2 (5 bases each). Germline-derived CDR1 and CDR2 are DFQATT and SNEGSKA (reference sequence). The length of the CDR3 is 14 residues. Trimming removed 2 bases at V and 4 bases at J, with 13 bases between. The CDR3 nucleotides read TGCAGTGCTAGACGGGCTCGGGGCGCAGATACGCAGTATTTT. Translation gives CSARRARGADTQYF.

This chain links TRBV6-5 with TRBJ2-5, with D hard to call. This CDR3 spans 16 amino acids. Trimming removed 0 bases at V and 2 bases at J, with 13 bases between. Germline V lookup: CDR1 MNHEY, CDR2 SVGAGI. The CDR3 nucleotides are TGTGCCAGCAGTTACTCGTTCACCGGGCAGCAAGAGACCCAGTACTTC. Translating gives CASSYSFTGQQETQYF.

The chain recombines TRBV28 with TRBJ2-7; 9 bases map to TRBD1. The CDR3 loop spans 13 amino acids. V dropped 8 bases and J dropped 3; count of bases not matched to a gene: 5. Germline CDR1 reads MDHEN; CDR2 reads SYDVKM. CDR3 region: CASRDRVIYEQYF. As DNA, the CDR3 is TGTGCCAGCCGGGACAGGGTCATCTACGAGCAGTACTTC.

DNA of the CDR3: TGTGCCAGCAGCCAATTAAAGACTAGCGGGGCCCAAGAGACCCAGTACTTC. Its protein product is CASSQLKTSGAQETQYF. V usage is TRBV14 and J usage is TRBJ2-5, with 11 bases aligning to TRBD2. Germline V gene lookup returns CDR1 SGHDN and CDR2 FVKESK. V lost 2 bases to trimming and J lost 1 base; unmatched junction nucleotides: 6. The CDR3 is made up of 17 amino acids. The complete variable domain, with remaining parts taken from reference TRBV14 and TRBJ2-5, reads EAGVTQFPSHSVIEKGQTVTLRCDPISGHDNLYWYRRVMGKEIKFLLHFVKESKQDESGMPNNRFLAERTGGTYSTLKVQPAELEDSGVYFCASSQLKTSGAQETQYFGPGTRLLVL.

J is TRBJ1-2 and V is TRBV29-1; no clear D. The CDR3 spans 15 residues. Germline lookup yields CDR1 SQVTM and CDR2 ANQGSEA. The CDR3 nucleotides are TGCAGTTGCACCGGGCCCTCTAACCTCCACTATGGCTACACCTTC. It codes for CSCTGPSNLHYGYTF.

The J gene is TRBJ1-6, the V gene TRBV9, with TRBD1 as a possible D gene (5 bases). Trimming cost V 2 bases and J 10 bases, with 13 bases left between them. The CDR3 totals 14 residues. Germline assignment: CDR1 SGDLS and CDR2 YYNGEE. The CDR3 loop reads CASSVKFRDSPLHF. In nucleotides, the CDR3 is TGTGCCAGCAGCGTGAAGTTCCGGGACTCACCCCTCCACTTT.

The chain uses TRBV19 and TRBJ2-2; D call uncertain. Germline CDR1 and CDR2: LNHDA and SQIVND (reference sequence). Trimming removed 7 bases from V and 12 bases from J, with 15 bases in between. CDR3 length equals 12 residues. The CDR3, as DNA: TGTGCCAGTATCGCCGCGACATGGCAGCTGTTTTTT. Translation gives CASIAATWQLFF.